One and the same sample provided the 23 T cell receptor beta chains below, sequenced in a study of cytomegalovirus exposure and HLA in healthy donors. The primer mix had 60 Vbeta and 13 Jbeta primers. Using immunoSEQ multiplex PCR, the repertoire was profiled, and TCRdb retains in-frame clones only, with some absent. There are under 120,000 clones in the sample; 74% occur only once, and approximately 2.5% lies in the top ten. The specimen sequenced was PBMCs. The receptors derive from a man aged 50-60 years in good health and CMV-seropositive.

The chain couples TRBV28 to TRBJ1-3; tentative D call: TRBD1 (5 bases). The germline CDR1 and CDR2 sequences are MDHEN and SYDVKM. Trimming took 4 bases from V and 0 from J, leaving 16 bases between them. The CDR3 has 17 amino acids. In nucleotides, the CDR3 is TGTGCCAGCAGTTCACCGGCGGTAGGGGTCTCTGGAAACACCATATATTTT. It translates to CASSSPAVGVSGNTIYF.

The rearrangement uses TRBV5-1 and TRBJ2-7; 8 bases are a match to TRBD2. The CDR3 loop spans 14 amino acids. The ends lost 4 bases at V and 5 bases at J; junction bases unmatched: 8. Germline V gene data show CDR1 as SGHRS and CDR2 as YFSETQ. The CDR3 here is CASSDLSGTDEQYF. For the CDR3, the DNA is TGCGCCAGCAGCGACCTTAGCGGGACGGACGAGCAGTACTTC.

In this sample, this clone turned up once. V gene TRBV6-1 combines with J gene TRBJ1-4, with 10 bases that match TRBD1. Germline V CDR1 and CDR2: MNHNS, SASEGT. V shed 9 bases and J 5 bases; nucleotides not matched to a gene: 6. The CDR3 has 14 amino acids. CDR3 sequence (DNA): TGTGCCAGTCTTAGGGACAGGGGAAATGAAAAACTGTTTTTT. As protein: CASLRDRGNEKLFF.

This chain links TRBV5-6 with TRBJ2-5, with a tentative D call TRBD2 (5 bases). From germline, CDR1 is SGHDT and CDR2 YYEEEE. The CDR3 runs 13 residues. Trimming pared 4 bases from V and 4 bases from J, leaving 11 bases between. The CDR3 region is CASSPDFGETQYF. CDR3 DNA sequence: TGTGCCAGCAGCCCGGACTTTGGAGAGACCCAGTACTTC.

The chain recombines TRBV6-1 with TRBJ1-2, with D possibly matching TRBD1 (6 bases). Trimming pared 6 bases from V and 3 bases from J, leaving 14 bases between. The germline CDR1 and CDR2 sequences are MNHNS and SASEGT. The CDR3 consists of 14 residues. The CDR3: CASSDGQPYYGYTF. DNA of the CDR3: TGTGCCAGCAGCGACGGACAGCCATACTATGGCTACACCTTC.

V is TRBV6-1 and J is TRBJ1-4; D possibly corresponds to TRBD1 (5 bases). The CDR3 extends over 12 amino acids. With 6 bases removed from V and 7 bases from J, the gap between germline ends came to 9 bases. Germline assignment: CDR1 MNHNS and CDR2 SASEGT. CDR3: CASSDSSEKLFF. CDR3 sequence (DNA): TGTGCCAGCAGCGACAGCAGTGAAAAACTGTTTTTT.

The J gene is TRBJ1-1, the V gene TRBV2; unclear D gene. The V and J ends lost 6 bases and 10 bases respectively, with 18 bases between them. The CDR3 has 13 residues. CDR1 is SNHLY and CDR2 is FYNNEI in the germline V gene. Here the CDR3 DNA reads TGTGCCAGCAGCCCGAAGCAGGTATTGGTAGCTTTCTTT. Its protein product is CASSPKQVLVAFF. The complete variable domain, with remaining parts taken from reference TRBV2 and TRBJ1-1, reads EPEVTQTPSHQVTQMGQEVILRCVPISNHLYFYWYRQILGQKVEFLVSFYNNEISEKSEIFDDQFSVERPDGSNFTLKIRSTKLEDSAMYFCASSPKQVLVAFFGQGTRLTVV.

This chain uses TRBV2 with TRBJ2-3; D uncertain. CDR3 length: 11 residues. V was pared by 4 bases and J by 8 bases, with 7 bases between. Germline-derived CDR1 and CDR2 are SNHLY and FYNNEI. The chain's CDR3 is CASSAPGTQYF. In nucleotides, the CDR3 is TGTGCCAGCAGTGCTCCGGGTACGCAGTATTTT.

The rearrangement joins TRBV2 to TRBJ1-5, with a possible D match to TRBD1 (6 bases). This CDR3 region has 15 residues. Germline V lookup: CDR1 SNHLY, CDR2 FYNNEI. The ends were cut back, 3 bases at V and 0 bases at J, with 9 bases in the middle. The CDR3 DNA reads as TGTGCCAGCAGTGAGACAGGTTATAGCAATCAGCCCCAGCATTTT. Amino acid sequence: CASSETGYSNQPQHF.

J is TRBJ1-5 and V is TRBV19; tentatively, D is TRBD1 (5 bases). CDR1 is LNHDA, CDR2 SQIVND, per germline (reference sequence). V was clipped by 4 bases and J by 6 bases, with 10 bases between them. CDR3 length equals 13 residues. The CDR3 sequence: CASSTRVGQPQHF. In DNA, the CDR3 is TGTGCCAGTAGTACCAGGGTAGGTCAGCCCCAGCATTTT.

The chain couples TRBV7-8 to TRBJ1-5; the D is unclear. Trimming removed 5 bases at V and 0 bases at J, with 14 bases between. Germline CDR1 reads SGHVS; CDR2 reads FQNEAQ. The CDR3 extends over 16 amino acids. This CDR3 is CASSPETGYSNQPQHF. The CDR3 nucleotides are TGTGCCAGCAGCCCAGAGACGGGGTATAGCAATCAGCCCCAGCATTTT.

The J gene is TRBJ2-1, the V gene TRBV11-2, with D perhaps TRBD2 (5 bases). The CDR3 is made up of 12 amino acids. Germline-derived CDR1 and CDR2 are SGHAT and FQNNGV. V lost 8 bases to trimming and J lost 6 bases, with 11 bases between them. The CDR3 spells CASHRGGNEQFF. Written as DNA, the CDR3 is TGTGCCAGCCATCGGGGTGGCAATGAGCAGTTCTTC.

This clone was detected a few times. The chain carries TRBV7-2 and TRBJ2-3, with D perhaps matching TRBD2 (7 bases). Germline V gene sequence: CDR1 SGHTA, CDR2 FQGNSA. Trimming took off 5 bases at V and 2 bases at J, with 17 bases between the two ends. This CDR3 comprises 16 residues. CDR3 sequence (DNA): TGTGCCAGCAGCCCAAGGGGGGGCCATCCCACAGATACGCAGTATTTT. Protein product: CASSPRGGHPTDTQYF.

The chain combines TRBV9 with TRBJ2-2; TRBD1 might be the D (6 bases). CDR3 length: 14 residues. Germline-derived CDR1 and CDR2 are SGDLS and YYNGEE. V dropped 4 bases and J dropped 2 bases, with 9 bases sitting between them. The CDR3 DNA sequence: TGTGCCAGCAGCCTACAGGGAAACACCGGGGAGCTGTTTTTT. The encoded protein is CASSLQGNTGELFF. Full variable domain (outside the CDR3, taken from reference TRBV9 and TRBJ2-2): DSGVTQTPKHLITATGQRVTLRCSPRSGDLSVYWYQQSLDQGLQFLIQYYNGEERAKGNILERFSAQQFPDLHSELNLSSLELGDSALYFCASSLQGNTGELFFGEGSRLTVL.

The chain couples TRBV2 to TRBJ1-2; TRBD1 might be the D (5 bases). The V gene's germline CDR1 is SNHLY and CDR2 FYNNEI. This CDR3 has 14 amino acids. The ends were cut back, 1 base at V and 8 bases at J, with 14 bases in the middle. The chain's CDR3 is CASSEEGRGSGYTF. In nucleotides, the CDR3 is TGTGCCAGCAGTGAAGAGGGTAGGGGAAGCGGCTACACCTTC.

The genes are TRBV15 and TRBJ2-3; 9 bases are a match to TRBD1. V gave up 5 bases and J gave up 1 base; unmatched junction bases: 10. CDR1 LNHNV and CDR2 YYDKDF come from the germline V gene (reference sequence). The CDR3 runs to 17 residues. The CDR3 loop reads CATSETTTGGGTDTQYF. The CDR3 DNA follows: TGTGCCACCAGCGAGACTACGACAGGGGGAGGCACAGATACGCAGTATTTT.

This chain links TRBV7-3 with TRBJ2-1, with 7 nucleotides matching TRBD1. In germline, CDR1 is SGHTA, CDR2 FQGTGA. J gave up 1 base and V 5 bases, and 8 bases lay outside the gene matches. The CDR3 covers 16 residues. The CDR3 loop reads CASSPTGDRSYNEQFF. DNA for the CDR3: TGTGCCAGCAGCCCAACCGGGGACAGATCCTACAATGAGCAGTTCTTC.

The V and J genes are TRBV15 and TRBJ1-4; D is possibly TRBD1 (5 bases). CDR1 and CDR2 (germline): LNHNV, YYDKDF (reference sequence). The CDR3 sequence is 15 residues long. Trimming removed 0 bases at V and 3 bases at J, with 8 bases between. The CDR3 region has the DNA TGTGCCACCAGCAGAGAAATAGGGGCTAATGAAAAACTGTTTTTT. This gives the protein CATSREIGANEKLFF.

The chain carries TRBV18 and TRBJ1-5; 8 bases map to TRBD1. Trimming took 4 bases from V and 4 from J; bases not matched to a gene: 6. The germline V gene encodes CDR1 KGHSH and CDR2 LQKENI. This CDR3 is 15 amino acids long. CDR3 sequence (DNA): TGTGCCAGCTCACTCACAGGGGGAGGAAATCAGCCCCAGCATTTT. This translates into CASSLTGGGNQPQHF. Together with reference TRBV18 and TRBJ1-5, the CDR3 gives the full variable domain: NAGVMQNPRHLVRRRGQEARLRCSPMKGHSHVYWYRQLPEEGLKFMVYLQKENIIDESGMPKERFSAEFPKEGPSILRIQQVVRGDSAAYFCASSLTGGGNQPQHFGDGTRLSIL.

This clone was counted only a few times. This chain links TRBV6-1 with TRBJ2-2; 7 nucleotides align to TRBD1. V lost 7 bases to trimming and J lost 1 base; unmatched junction nucleotides: 3. The CDR3 sequence is 14 residues long. Germline loops: CDR1 MNHNS, CDR2 SASEGT. The CDR3 sequence is CASIGTENTGELFF. The CDR3 DNA reads TGTGCCAGCATCGGGACAGAGAACACCGGGGAGCTGTTTTTT.

This clone was observed a few times. This sequence joins TRBV5-1 and TRBJ2-5; perhaps TRBD2 as D (5 bases). CDR1 is SGHRS and CDR2 is YFSETQ in the germline V gene. The length of the CDR3 is 17 residues. The V end lost 8 bases, the J end lost 2 bases, and 25 bases lay between the germline ends. CDR3 DNA sequence: TGCGCCAGGTTAACAGTGAATCCGCTACGGGGACAAGAGACCCAGTACTTC. Its translation: CARLTVNPLRGQETQYF.

This clone showed up just a few times. The rearrangement joins TRBV10-3 to TRBJ2-3; 7 bases map to TRBD1. The germline V gene encodes CDR1 ENHRY and CDR2 SYGVKD. Trimming at V came to 3 bases and at J to 4 bases, leaving 10 bases not matched to a gene. This CDR3 spans 16 amino acids. The CDR3 nucleotides read TGTGCCATCAGTGATCCCACGACAGGGCGAGCAGATACGCAGTATTTT. This sequence encodes CAISDPTTGRADTQYF.

V is TRBV27 and J is TRBJ1-2, with 9 bases lining up with TRBD1. This CDR3 spans 15 amino acids. Germline V gene lookup returns CDR1 MNHEY and CDR2 SMNVEV (reference sequence). V shed 0 bases, J shed 8 bases, and the junction held 7 bases outside the gene matches. The CDR3 nucleotides are TGTGCCAGCAGTTTATCAACAGGGGGCATTGGGGGCTACACCTTC. It specifies CASSLSTGGIGGYTF.